This T cell receptor beta chain originates from a study of CD8 T cells in Susac syndrome (dated by TCRdb to about 2019). Describing the broader study: Among the Susac syndrome patients who were sequenced, clinically active disease was present in more than five and clinical remission was observed in 8 or 9. Susac syndrome patients were therapy-naive, on corticosteroids (some also receiving IVIg), or on IVIg alone at blood withdrawal. Repertoire sequencing was used to test whether CD8+ T cell activation and differentiation in Susac syndrome was antigen driven. The clonality of the CD8+ T cell repertoire was compared across over 9 healthy donors, around 14 Susac syndrome patients and around 15 multiple sclerosis patients.

Peripheral blood CD8+ and CD4+ T cells from healthy donors, Susac syndrome patients and multiple sclerosis patients were profiled using high-throughput TCR beta sequencing. The Susac syndrome patients fulfilled recently defined diagnostic criteria for definite or probable disease. Bulk CD8+ and CD4+ T cells were purified by magnetic negative isolation, whereas CD8+ TEMRA cells were enriched by FACS. Blood was drawn into EDTA tubes, processed within 24 hours, and PBMCs were isolated by density gradient centrifugation. PBMCs intended for TCR sequencing were cryopreserved in liquid nitrogen and thawed later in a water bath at 37 degrees C. Purity of sorted or isolated CD4+, CD8+ and CD8+ TEMRA cells was at least 90%. A note on this clonotype: The clone's antigen remains unknown. The sample holds no much larger clone one base away, and base qualities are not on file.

RNA was extracted using the RNeasy kit, and roughly 0.5 to 1 microgram was reverse transcribed with random hexamers. TCR beta CDR3 regions were amplified with the immunoSEQ multiplex PCR assay covering 54 Vbeta and 13 Jbeta segments. PCR amplification bias was corrected using a synthetic template baseline for primer optimization and computational correction. The study's own analysis went as follows. Reads were assigned to V, D and J genes according to IMGT and analyzed in immunoSEQ Analyzer, with only productive sequences retained. Clonality was computed as one minus Shannon entropy normalized by log2 of the number of productive unique sequences. For each patient and control, public and private clones were evaluated within the 100 most prevalent clones. Susac-specific clones were defined as absent from healthy and MS cohorts, around 980 published viral clones and other ImmuneACCESS disease sequences. TCRdb ran its own pipeline on the public reads, namely fastp trimming at Q25 and MiXCR clone calling, and kept in-frame beta chains. Each entry is one CDR3 protein sequence, shown with its most common DNA and genes. These V and J calls rely on TCRdb rather than the paper's analysis. A total of some 140,000 distinct CDR3 sequences appear in this sample, 95% of them only once. The top ten clones comprise 0.18% of the sample.

Study-level results and caveats: CD8+ repertoires in Susac syndrome showed clonal expansion, which was highest in CD8+ TEMRA cells and was greater in clinically active patients than in remitting patients. The number of individuals in the TCR sequencing and HLA analysis was acknowledged as relatively small. Over 15 Susac-specific public clones were identified in the total CD8+ repertoire, and roughly five Susac-specific public clones were identified in the CD8+ TEMRA repertoire.

Sequences were obtained from CD8+ T cells from PBMCs. This TCR was sampled from a human donor with Susac syndrome.

The bases are TGTGCCAGCAGCTTAGAACCAACAGGGAACACTGAAGCTTTCTTT. This is translated as CASSLEPTGNTEAFF. The chain was built from TRBV7-8 and TRBJ1-1; TRBD1 is perhaps the D gene, given 5 matching bases. The CDR3 runs 15 residues from the cysteine to the phenylalanine. The kept DNA is CDR3 alone, 45 bases in frame from the first base. The V and J ends are trimmed by 1 base and 1 base, leaving 10 bases between them. CDR1 SGHVS and CDR2 FQNEAQ were looked up in the germline V gene.